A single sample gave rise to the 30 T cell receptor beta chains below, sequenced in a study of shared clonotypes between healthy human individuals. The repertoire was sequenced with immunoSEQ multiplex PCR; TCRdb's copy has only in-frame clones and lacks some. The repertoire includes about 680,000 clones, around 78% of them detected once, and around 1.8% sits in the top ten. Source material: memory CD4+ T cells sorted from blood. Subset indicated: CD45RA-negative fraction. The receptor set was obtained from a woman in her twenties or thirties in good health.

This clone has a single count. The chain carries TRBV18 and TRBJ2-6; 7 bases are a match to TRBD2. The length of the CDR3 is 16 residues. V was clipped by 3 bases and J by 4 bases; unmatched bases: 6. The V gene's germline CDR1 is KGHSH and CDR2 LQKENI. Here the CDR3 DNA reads TGTGCCAGCTCACCCCCGGCGGGGGTCGGGGCCAACGTCCTGACTTTC. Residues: CASSPPAGVGANVLTF.

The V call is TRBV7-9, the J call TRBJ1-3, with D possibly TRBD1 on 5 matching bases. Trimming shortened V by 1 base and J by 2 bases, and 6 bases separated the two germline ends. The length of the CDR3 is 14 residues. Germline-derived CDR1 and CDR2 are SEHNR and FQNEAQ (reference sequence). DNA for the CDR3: TGTGCCAGCAGCTTAGGGGGCGCTGGAAACACCATATATTTT. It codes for CASSLGGAGNTIYF.

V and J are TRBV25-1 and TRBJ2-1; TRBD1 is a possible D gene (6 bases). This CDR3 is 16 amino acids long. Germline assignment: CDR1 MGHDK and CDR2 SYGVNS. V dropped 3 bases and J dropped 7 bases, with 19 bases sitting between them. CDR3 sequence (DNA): TGTGCCAGCAGTGACCGCGGGCAGGGGTTATGGAATGAGCAGTTCTTC. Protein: CASSDRGQGLWNEQFF.

CDR3 in amino acids: CASRLEQGAYTGELFF. DNA of the CDR3: TGTGCCAGCAGGCTGGAACAGGGGGCGTACACCGGGGAGCTGTTTTTT. The chain links TRBV5-6 to TRBJ2-2, with 9 bases matching TRBD1. V shed 5 bases, J shed 3 bases, and the junction held 8 bases outside the gene matches. This CDR3 region has 16 residues. CDR1 is SGHDT, CDR2 YYEEEE, per germline.

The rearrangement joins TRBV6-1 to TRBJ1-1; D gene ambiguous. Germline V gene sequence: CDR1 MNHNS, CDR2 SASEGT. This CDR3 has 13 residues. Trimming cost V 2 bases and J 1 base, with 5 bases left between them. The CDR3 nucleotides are TGTGCCAGCAGTGAATTGAGGAACACTGAAGCTTTCTTT. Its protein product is CASSELRNTEAFF.

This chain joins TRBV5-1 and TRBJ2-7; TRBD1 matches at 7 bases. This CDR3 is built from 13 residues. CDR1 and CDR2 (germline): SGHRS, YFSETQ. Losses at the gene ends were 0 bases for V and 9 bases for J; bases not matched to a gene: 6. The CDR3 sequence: CASSLGQGDLQYF. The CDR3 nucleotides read TGCGCCAGCAGCTTGGGACAGGGAGATTTGCAGTACTTC.

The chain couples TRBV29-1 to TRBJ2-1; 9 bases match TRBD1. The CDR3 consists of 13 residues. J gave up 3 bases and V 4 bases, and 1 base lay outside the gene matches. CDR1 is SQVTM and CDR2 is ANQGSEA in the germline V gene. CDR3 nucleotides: TGCAGCGTTGTGGGACAGGGCTACAATGAGCAGTTCTTC. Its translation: CSVVGQGYNEQFF.

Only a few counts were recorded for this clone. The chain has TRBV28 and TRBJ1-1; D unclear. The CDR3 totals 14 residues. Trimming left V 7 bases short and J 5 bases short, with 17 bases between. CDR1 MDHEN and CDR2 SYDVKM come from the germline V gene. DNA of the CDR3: TGTGCCAGCAATACCTTGGGAGTTTGGACTGAAGCTTTCTTT. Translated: CASNTLGVWTEAFF.

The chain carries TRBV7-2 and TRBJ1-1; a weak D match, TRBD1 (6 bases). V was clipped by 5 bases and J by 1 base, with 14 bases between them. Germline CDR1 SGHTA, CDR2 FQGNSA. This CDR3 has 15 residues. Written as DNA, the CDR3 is TGTGCCAGCAGCCCTATGCAGGGGCGGAACACTGAAGCTTTCTTT. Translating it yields CASSPMQGRNTEAFF.

The CDR3 DNA sequence: TGTGCCAGCAGCCATGGGAGGACAGACTCCACTGAAGCTTTCTTT. Its translation is CASSHGRTDSTEAFF. The rearrangement joins TRBV14 to TRBJ1-1; TRBD1 might be the D (6 bases). The CDR3 extends over 15 amino acids. In germline, CDR1 is SGHDN, CDR2 FVKESK. V was trimmed by 3 bases and J by 4 bases, leaving 15 bases between them.

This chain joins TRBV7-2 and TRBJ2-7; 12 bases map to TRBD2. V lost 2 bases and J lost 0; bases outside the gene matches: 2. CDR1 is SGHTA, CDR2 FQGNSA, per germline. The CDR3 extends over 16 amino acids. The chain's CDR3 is CASSLTSGGSSYEQYF. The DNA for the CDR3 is TGTGCCAGCAGCTTAACTAGCGGGGGGAGCTCCTACGAGCAGTACTTC.

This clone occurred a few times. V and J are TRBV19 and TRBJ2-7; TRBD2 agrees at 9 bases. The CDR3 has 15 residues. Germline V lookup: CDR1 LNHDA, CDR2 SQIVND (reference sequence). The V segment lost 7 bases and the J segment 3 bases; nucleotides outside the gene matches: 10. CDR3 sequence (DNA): TGTGCCAGTAATGATGGAGCGGGAGGATTCTACGAGCAGTACTTC. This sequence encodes CASNDGAGGFYEQYF. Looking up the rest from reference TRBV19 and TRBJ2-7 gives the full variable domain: DGGITQSPKYLFRKEGQNVTLSCEQNLNHDAMYWYRQDPGQGLRLIYYSQIVNDFQKGDIAEGYSVSREKKESFPLTVTSAQKNPTAFYLCASNDGAGGFYEQYFGPGTRLTVT.

CDR3 coding DNA: TGTGCCAGCAGTGAATCAACAGCCAACACTGAAGCTTTCTTT. Translation: CASSESTANTEAFF. The V gene is TRBV25-1, the J gene TRBJ1-1; no clear D. Germline assignment: CDR1 MGHDK and CDR2 SYGVNS. CDR3 size: 14 residues. The V gene lost 1 base and the J gene lost 2 bases, with 8 bases spanning the gap.

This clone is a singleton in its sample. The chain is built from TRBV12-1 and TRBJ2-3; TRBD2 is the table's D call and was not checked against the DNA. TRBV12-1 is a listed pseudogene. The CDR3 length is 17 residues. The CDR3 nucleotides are TGTGCCAGCAGCTTTTTTCCGGGACTAGAAGGCACAGATACGCAGTATTTT. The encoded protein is CASSFFPGLEGTDTQYF.

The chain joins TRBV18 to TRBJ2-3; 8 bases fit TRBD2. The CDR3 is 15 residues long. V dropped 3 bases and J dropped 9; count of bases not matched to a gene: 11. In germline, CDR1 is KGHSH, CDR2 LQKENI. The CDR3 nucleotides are TGTGCCAGCTCACCGGGTGCTAGCGGGTCTGAGACGCAGTATTTT. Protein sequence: CASSPGASGSETQYF.

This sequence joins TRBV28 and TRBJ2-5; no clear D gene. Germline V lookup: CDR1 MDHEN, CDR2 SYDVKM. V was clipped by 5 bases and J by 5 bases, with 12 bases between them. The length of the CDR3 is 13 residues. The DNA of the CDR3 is TGTGCCAGCAGTAGCGATCTCGTGGAGACCCAGTACTTC. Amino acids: CASSSDLVETQYF.

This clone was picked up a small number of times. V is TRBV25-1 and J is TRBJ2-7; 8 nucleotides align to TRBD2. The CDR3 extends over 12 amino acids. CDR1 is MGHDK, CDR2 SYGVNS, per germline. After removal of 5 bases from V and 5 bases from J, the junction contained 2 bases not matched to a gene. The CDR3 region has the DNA TGTGCCAGCAGTAGGACTAGCAACGAGCAGTACTTC. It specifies CASSRTSNEQYF.

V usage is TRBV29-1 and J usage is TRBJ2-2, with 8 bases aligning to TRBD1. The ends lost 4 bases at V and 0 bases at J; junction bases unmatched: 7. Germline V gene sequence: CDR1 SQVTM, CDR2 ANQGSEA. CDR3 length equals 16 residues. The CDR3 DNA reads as TGCAGCGTTGCGGGAAGACAGGGGCCGAACACCGGGGAGCTGTTTTTT. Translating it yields CSVAGRQGPNTGELFF.

CDR3 sequence: CASSLDPRADNEQFF. In nucleotides, the CDR3 is TGCGCCAGCAGCTTGGACCCCAGGGCAGACAATGAGCAGTTCTTC. The gene calls are TRBV5-1 and TRBJ2-1; TRBD1 is a possible D gene (5 bases). Germline V gives CDR1 SGHRS, CDR2 YFSETQ. The CDR3 sequence is 15 residues long. The ends were cut back, 0 bases at V and 5 bases at J, with 12 bases in the middle.

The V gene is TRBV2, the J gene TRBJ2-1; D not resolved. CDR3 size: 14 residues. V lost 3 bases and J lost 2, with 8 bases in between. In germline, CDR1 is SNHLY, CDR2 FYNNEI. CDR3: CASSDGGPYNEQFF. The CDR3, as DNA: TGTGCCAGCAGTGATGGCGGCCCCTACAATGAGCAGTTCTTC.

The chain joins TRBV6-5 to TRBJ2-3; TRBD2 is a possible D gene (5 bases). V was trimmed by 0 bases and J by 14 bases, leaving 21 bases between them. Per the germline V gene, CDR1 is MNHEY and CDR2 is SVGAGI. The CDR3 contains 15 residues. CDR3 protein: CASSYSTSGSGGAYF. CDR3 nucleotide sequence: TGTGCCAGCAGTTACTCGACCTCGGGATCCGGAGGCGCGTATTTT.

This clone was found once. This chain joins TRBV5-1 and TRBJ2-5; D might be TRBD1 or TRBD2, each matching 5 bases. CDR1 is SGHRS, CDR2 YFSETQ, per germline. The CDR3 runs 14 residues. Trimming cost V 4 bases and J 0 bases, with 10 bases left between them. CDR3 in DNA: TGCGCCAGCAGCAGGGACGGACACCAAGAGACCCAGTACTTC. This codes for CASSRDGHQETQYF. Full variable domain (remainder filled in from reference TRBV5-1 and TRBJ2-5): KAGVTQTPRYLIKTRGQQVTLSCSPISGHRSVSWYQQTPGQGLQFLFEYFSETQRNKGNFPGRFSGRQFSNSRSEMNVSTLELGDSALYLCASSRDGHQETQYFGPGTRLLVL.

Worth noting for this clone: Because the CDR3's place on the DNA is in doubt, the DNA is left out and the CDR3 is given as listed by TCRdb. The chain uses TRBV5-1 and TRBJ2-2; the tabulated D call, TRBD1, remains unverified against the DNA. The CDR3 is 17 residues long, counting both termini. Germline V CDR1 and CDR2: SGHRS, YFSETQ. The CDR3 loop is CASSFLRQGANTGELFF.

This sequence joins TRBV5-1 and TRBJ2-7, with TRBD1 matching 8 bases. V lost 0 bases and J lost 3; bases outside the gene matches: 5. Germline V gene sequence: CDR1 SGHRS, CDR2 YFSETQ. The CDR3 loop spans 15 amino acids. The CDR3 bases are TGCGCCAGCAGCTTGGGACAGGGGAACTACTACGAGCAGTACTTC. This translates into CASSLGQGNYYEQYF.

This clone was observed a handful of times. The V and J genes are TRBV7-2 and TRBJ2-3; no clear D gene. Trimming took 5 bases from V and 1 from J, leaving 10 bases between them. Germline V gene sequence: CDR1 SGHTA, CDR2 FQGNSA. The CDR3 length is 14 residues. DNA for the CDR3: TGTGCCAGCAGCCCTGGGCCGCGCACAGATACGCAGTATTTT. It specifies CASSPGPRTDTQYF.

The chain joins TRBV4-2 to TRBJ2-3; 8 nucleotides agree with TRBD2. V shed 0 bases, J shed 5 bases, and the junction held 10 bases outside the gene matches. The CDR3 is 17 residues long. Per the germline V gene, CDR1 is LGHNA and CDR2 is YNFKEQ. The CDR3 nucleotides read TGTGCCAGCAGCCAAGATGGGAGCGGGAGTGTCCTAGATACGCAGTATTTT. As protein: CASSQDGSGSVLDTQYF.

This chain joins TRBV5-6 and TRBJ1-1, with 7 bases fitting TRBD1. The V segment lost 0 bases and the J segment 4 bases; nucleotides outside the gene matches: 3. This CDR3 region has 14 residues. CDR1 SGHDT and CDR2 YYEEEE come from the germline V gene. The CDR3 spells CASSLGQGVTEAFF. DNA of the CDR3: TGTGCCAGCAGCTTGGGTCAGGGGGTCACTGAAGCTTTCTTT.

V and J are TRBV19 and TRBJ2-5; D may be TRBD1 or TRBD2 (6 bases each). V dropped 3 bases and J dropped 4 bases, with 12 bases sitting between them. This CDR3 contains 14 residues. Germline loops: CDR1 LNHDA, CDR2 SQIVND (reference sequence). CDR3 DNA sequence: TGTGCCAGTAGTATCCCGGGGGCGACAGAGACCCAGTACTTC. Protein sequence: CASSIPGATETQYF. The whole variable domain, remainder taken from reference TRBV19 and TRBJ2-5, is DGGITQSPKYLFRKEGQNVTLSCEQNLNHDAMYWYRQDPGQGLRLIYYSQIVNDFQKGDIAEGYSVSREKKESFPLTVTSAQKNPTAFYLCASSIPGATETQYFGPGTRLLVL.

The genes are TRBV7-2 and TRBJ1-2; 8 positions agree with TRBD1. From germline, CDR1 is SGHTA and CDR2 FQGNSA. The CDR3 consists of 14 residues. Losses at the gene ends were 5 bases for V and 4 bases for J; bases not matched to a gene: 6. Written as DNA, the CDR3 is TGTGCCAGCAGCGCAGGACAGGGTGGCTATGGCTACACCTTC. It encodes CASSAGQGGYGYTF.

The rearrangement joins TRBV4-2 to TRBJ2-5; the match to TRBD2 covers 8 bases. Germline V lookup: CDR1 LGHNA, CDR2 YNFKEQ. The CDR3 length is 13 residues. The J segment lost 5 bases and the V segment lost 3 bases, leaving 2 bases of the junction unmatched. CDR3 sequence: CASSHERGETQYF. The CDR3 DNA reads TGTGCCAGCAGCCACGAGCGGGGGGAGACCCAGTACTTC.